This T cell receptor beta chain is drawn from a study of Ad26.COV2.S vaccination and SARS-CoV-2 variants. Study-level background: Administration of Ad26.COV2.S was intramuscular, either once or twice 56 days apart.

The sample's treatment: 15 to 20 received Ad26.COV2.S at low or high dose, single or two shots; about 5 received placebo; per-sample allocation not given. Each sample was drawn 63 days after the first injection (of vaccine or placebo). The CDR3 spans 14 residues. Trimming took 4 bases from V and 4 from J; bases not matched to a gene: 7. Germline CDR1 is SGDLS and CDR2 is YYNGEE. Generated by immunoSEQ multiplex PCR, the TCRdb table keeps only in-frame clones and is missing some. The sample carries about 440,000 clones, about 83% recorded once. The TCR was taken from a person aged 18-65 years who received the Ad26.COV2.S COVID-19 vaccine or a placebo. V usage is TRBV9 and J usage is TRBJ2-5; 7 nucleotides line up with TRBD2. Sequences were derived from peripheral blood, sampled in a trial of Ad26.COV2.S vaccine versus placebo. CDR3 coding DNA: TGTGCCAGCAGCTCGTGGGGGGGGTCAGAGACCCAGTACTTC. Amino acids: CASSSWGGSETQYF.